This paragraph reports one T cell receptor (beta chain). Its antigen remains unknown. The data were obtained in a study of Ad26.COV2.S vaccination and SARS-CoV-2 variants. As for treatment: about 20 received Ad26.COV2.S at low or high dose, single or two shots; 5 received placebo; per-sample allocation not given. At day 63 after the first vaccine or placebo injection, samples were drawn. Study findings and constraints: Possibly, TCR breadth and depth analyses underestimated total T cell responses.

Repertoires were generated with immunoSEQ multiplex PCR, while TCRdb's copy carries only in-frame clones and drops some. The data contain roughly 380,000 clones, roughly 88% of them singletons. The germline V and J ends were trimmed by 3 bases and 5 bases, with 11 bases remaining between them. The CDR3 extends over 13 amino acids. This material consisted of peripheral blood, taken in a trial of Ad26.COV2.S vaccine versus placebo. The receptor was isolated from a person aged 18-65 years who received the Ad26.COV2.S COVID-19 vaccine or a placebo. V and J are TRBV12-3 or TRBV12-4 and TRBJ2-7; no definite D call. The chain's CDR3 is CASSFLGLDEQYF. The CDR3 DNA reads TGTGCCAGCAGTTTTTTGGGGTTAGACGAGCAGTACTTC.